This T cell receptor beta chain comes out of a study of CD8 T cells in ankylosing spondylitis. The CDR3 extends over 11 amino acids. Trimming cost V 4 bases and J 6 bases, with 6 bases left between them. The germline CDR1 and CDR2 sequences are ENHRY and SYGVKD. Many counts were recorded for this clonotype. As yet, its antigen is unknown. One entry per CDR3 protein results from TCRdb running MiXCR on the 5' RACE reads. The table has about 240,000 distinct CDR3 sequences, roughly 8% seen once. Study-wide results and limits: Significantly higher representation of disease-linked clones was reported for matched ankylosing spondylitis synovial fluid. About 8 highly homologous variants made up a TCR beta motif that seemed to typify ankylosing spondylitis blood. Before this, some motif variants had been reported in reactive arthritis synovial fluid and blood.

The V call is TRBV10-3, the J call TRBJ1-2, with no clear D. This TCR was recovered from a female donor with ankylosing spondylitis or in good health (not recorded which). The sample consisted of blood, either unsorted or a sorted T cell fraction (not recorded which). The CDR3 loop is CAISVGHGYTF. In nucleotides, the CDR3 is TGTGCCATCAGTGTTGGACATGGCTACACCTTC.